This is a list of T cell receptor beta chains from one sample in a study of type 1 regulatory T cells. No antigens are known for them. TCRdb independently ran MiXCR on the reads; one entry per CDR3 protein. This table holds tens of thousands of distinct CDR3 sequences, around 47% found once. Material for sequencing was cultured T cells, either the whole culture or a sorted T cell fraction (not recorded which). These receptors were collected from a human donor in good health. Both conserved end residues are part of each CDR3. A D gene is named only where the DNA matches it firmly. Rows may omit the clone size; those that give it use once, few, many or a size class.

j_call: TRBJ2-7; d_call: .; v_call: TRBV6-6; clone_size: medium-sized; cdr3_nt: TGTGCCAGCACCCAGACGGCAGGGGTGTCCTACGAGCAGTACTTC; cdr3_aa: CASTQTAGVSYEQYF
j_call: TRBJ1-2; d_call: .; v_call: TRBV9; clone_size: .; cdr3_nt: TGTGCCAGCAGCATATCCACGGGCAGTGGCTACACCTTC; cdr3_aa: CASSISTGSGYTF
j_call: TRBJ2-7; d_call: .; v_call: TRBV19; clone_size: .; cdr3_nt: TGTGCCAGTAGTATCGGCGGGAAGGGATACGAGCAGTACTTC; cdr3_aa: CASSIGGKGYEQYF
j_call: TRBJ1-1; d_call: TRBD1; v_call: TRBV30; clone_size: .; cdr3_nt: TGTGCCTGGACTAGAAGGACAGGAGGCACTGAAGCTTTCTTT; cdr3_aa: CAWTRRTGGTEAFF
j_call: TRBJ1-3; d_call: .; v_call: TRBV12-3/TRBV12-4; clone_size: .; cdr3_nt: TGTGCCAGCAGTTTGTTAGCCGGGGGGATCTCTGGAAACACCATATATTTT; cdr3_aa: CASSLLAGGISGNTIYF
j_call: TRBJ1-1; d_call: .; v_call: TRBV24-1; clone_size: .; cdr3_nt: TGTGCCACCTCAAATGAGATGAACACTGAAGCTTTCTTT; cdr3_aa: CATSNEMNTEAFF
j_call: TRBJ2-7; d_call: TRBD1; v_call: TRBV20-1; clone_size: .; cdr3_nt: TGCAGTGCTAGAGGGCCGGGACAGGGGGCTCGGTACGAGCAGTACTTC; cdr3_aa: CSARGPGQGARYEQYF
j_call: TRBJ1-1; d_call: .; v_call: TRBV10-3; clone_size: medium-sized; cdr3_nt: TGTGCCATCAGTGAGTCGCAGGGTATTACTGAAGCTTTCTTT; cdr3_aa: CAISESQGITEAFF
j_call: TRBJ2-5; d_call: .; v_call: TRBV5-6; clone_size: few; cdr3_nt: TGTGCCAGCAGCTTGGGGGCAGGGCGAACCCAGTACTTC; cdr3_aa: CASSLGAGRTQYF
j_call: TRBJ1-3; d_call: .; v_call: TRBV7-2; clone_size: .; cdr3_nt: TGTGCCAGCAGCTTAGGAGGCGGGAACACCATATATTTT; cdr3_aa: CASSLGGGNTIYF
j_call: TRBJ2-1; d_call: .; v_call: TRBV6-2/TRBV6-3; clone_size: few; cdr3_nt: TGTGCCAGCAGTAAGGACCCACGCTACAATGAGCAGTTCTTC; cdr3_aa: CASSKDPRYNEQFF
j_call: TRBJ2-3; d_call: TRBD2; v_call: TRBV2; clone_size: .; cdr3_nt: TGTGCCAGCAGTGCTAGCGGAAGCACAGATACGCAGTATTTT; cdr3_aa: CASSASGSTDTQYF
j_call: TRBJ2-7; d_call: .; v_call: TRBV20-1; clone_size: many; cdr3_nt: TGCAGTGCTCCGAACCCAAGGGGGGACTACGAGCAGTACTTC; cdr3_aa: CSAPNPRGDYEQYF
j_call: TRBJ2-6; d_call: .; v_call: TRBV7-2; clone_size: few; cdr3_nt: TGTGCCAGCAGCCCTGGGGGCAGGGCAAGCTCTGGGGCCAACGTCCTGACTTTC; cdr3_aa: CASSPGGRASSGANVLTF
j_call: TRBJ1-4; d_call: TRBD1; v_call: TRBV7-2; clone_size: .; cdr3_nt: TGTGCCAGCAGCCAATCCTTTGGGACAGGGGGCGAAAAACTGTTTTTT; cdr3_aa: CASSQSFGTGGEKLFF
j_call: TRBJ2-1; d_call: .; v_call: TRBV15; clone_size: .; cdr3_nt: TGTGCCACCAGCAGAGAATCCCCGGGACGGTACAATGAGCAGTTCTTC; cdr3_aa: CATSRESPGRYNEQFF
j_call: TRBJ2-7; d_call: TRBD1; v_call: TRBV4-1; clone_size: once; cdr3_nt: TGCGCCAGCAGCCCCGGGACAGCGATCTCCTACGAGCAGTACTTC; cdr3_aa: CASSPGTAISYEQYF
j_call: TRBJ2-5; d_call: .; v_call: TRBV2; clone_size: medium-sized; cdr3_nt: TGTGCCAGCAGTGATATCGCGGCCCAAGAGACCCAGTACTTC; cdr3_aa: CASSDIAAQETQYF
j_call: TRBJ2-1; d_call: .; v_call: TRBV5-5; clone_size: many; cdr3_nt: TGTGCCAGCAATTTTGGGAATGAGCAGTTCTTC; cdr3_aa: CASNFGNEQFF
j_call: TRBJ2-7; d_call: TRBD1; v_call: TRBV10-3; clone_size: .; cdr3_nt: TGTGCCATCAGGCCCGGGACAGGGGTTTCGGGCTCCTACGAGCAGTACTTC; cdr3_aa: CAIRPGTGVSGSYEQYF
j_call: TRBJ2-4; d_call: .; v_call: TRBV5-5; clone_size: few; cdr3_nt: TGTGCCAGCAGCCAACGAGGGGGGGAAAACATTCAGTACTTC; cdr3_aa: CASSQRGGENIQYF
j_call: TRBJ2-3; d_call: .; v_call: TRBV11-2; clone_size: .; cdr3_nt: TGTGCCAGCGCGAACAGGGACCTTAGCACAGATACGCAGTATTTT; cdr3_aa: CASANRDLSTDTQYF
j_call: TRBJ2-7; d_call: .; v_call: TRBV30; clone_size: .; cdr3_nt: TGTGCCTGGAGTGTTCTACACGAGCAGTACTTC; cdr3_aa: CAWSVLHEQYF
j_call: TRBJ2-7; d_call: .; v_call: TRBV7-9; clone_size: .; cdr3_nt: TGTGCCAGCAGCCAACAGGGAGTCGGCGAGCAGTACTTC; cdr3_aa: CASSQQGVGEQYF
j_call: TRBJ2-3; d_call: TRBD1; v_call: TRBV10-3; clone_size: .; cdr3_nt: TGTGCCATCAGTGAGAGGGACAGGCTCACAGATACGCAGTATTTT; cdr3_aa: CAISERDRLTDTQYF
j_call: TRBJ2-5; d_call: .; v_call: TRBV12-3/TRBV12-4; clone_size: .; cdr3_nt: TGTGCCAGCAGTTCGGGTTTCTGGGGGGACCAAGAGACCCAGTACTTC; cdr3_aa: CASSSGFWGDQETQYF
j_call: TRBJ2-1; d_call: .; v_call: TRBV19; clone_size: .; cdr3_nt: TGTGCCCCTCGCCGGGGGCCCACCTACAATGAGCAGTTCTTC; cdr3_aa: CAPRRGPTYNEQFF
j_call: TRBJ2-4; d_call: .; v_call: TRBV20-1; clone_size: .; cdr3_nt: TGCAGTGCTAGGCCTCCGACTGGGGCCGTGGACATTCAGTACTTC; cdr3_aa: CSARPPTGAVDIQYF
j_call: TRBJ2-3; d_call: TRBD2; v_call: TRBV24-1; clone_size: .; cdr3_nt: TGTGCCACCAGTGACTCCGGGGGGGGGGTGGATACGCAGTATTTT; cdr3_aa: CATSDSGGGVDTQYF
j_call: TRBJ1-1; d_call: TRBD1; v_call: TRBV11-3; clone_size: .; cdr3_nt: TGTGCCAGCAGCTTGGACAGGGGAAGGGGTAACACTGAAGCTTTCTTT; cdr3_aa: CASSLDRGRGNTEAFF
j_call: TRBJ2-7; d_call: .; v_call: TRBV18; clone_size: .; cdr3_nt: TGTGCCAGCTCACCAACGGGCTCTCTCAGCTACGAGCAGTACTTC; cdr3_aa: CASSPTGSLSYEQYF
j_call: TRBJ1-2; d_call: .; v_call: TRBV12-3/TRBV12-4; clone_size: few; cdr3_nt: TGTGCCAGCAGTTTAAGGTTTAACGGCAACTATGGCTACACCTTC; cdr3_aa: CASSLRFNGNYGYTF
j_call: TRBJ1-5; d_call: .; v_call: TRBV5-1; clone_size: .; cdr3_nt: TGCGCCAGCGCCGAACAGGGTGGCAATCAGCCCCAGCATTTT; cdr3_aa: CASAEQGGNQPQHF
j_call: TRBJ1-6; d_call: TRBD1; v_call: TRBV2; clone_size: once; cdr3_nt: TGTGCCAGCACTAGATCGGCGGGACAGGGGGCTAATTCACCCCTCCACTTT; cdr3_aa: CASTRSAGQGANSPLHF
j_call: TRBJ2-2; d_call: TRBD1; v_call: TRBV7-8; clone_size: .; cdr3_nt: TGTGCCAGCAGCTTAGTCTTGACAGGGAAGAACACCGAGGAGCTGTTTTTT; cdr3_aa: CASSLVLTGKNTEELFF
j_call: TRBJ1-2; d_call: TRBD1; v_call: TRBV5-4; clone_size: once; cdr3_nt: TGTGCCAGCAGCGTGTGGGACAGGGGGCAGTATGGCTACACCTTC; cdr3_aa: CASSVWDRGQYGYTF
j_call: TRBJ2-7; d_call: TRBD2; v_call: TRBV18; clone_size: few; cdr3_nt: TGTGCCAGCTCACCACCTATAGCGGGGGGCCTCTACGAGCAGTACTTC; cdr3_aa: CASSPPIAGGLYEQYF
j_call: TRBJ2-7; d_call: TRBD1; v_call: TRBV23-1; clone_size: .; cdr3_nt: TGCGCCAGCAGTCAACGGGACAGGGGGCGAAATAACCTCTCCTACGAGCAGTACTTC; cdr3_aa: CASSQRDRGRNNLSYEQYF
j_call: TRBJ1-5; d_call: .; v_call: TRBV2; clone_size: .; cdr3_nt: TGTGCCAGCAGCGGACAGTCCCATCAGCCCCAGCATTTT; cdr3_aa: CASSGQSHQPQHF
j_call: TRBJ1-4; d_call: .; v_call: TRBV20-1; clone_size: .; cdr3_nt: TGCAGGGGGAGGGGGGTTGGTGAAAAACTGTTTTTT; cdr3_aa: CRGRGVGEKLFF
j_call: TRBJ2-6; d_call: .; v_call: TRBV5-1; clone_size: few; cdr3_nt: TGCGCCAGCAGCTTTCAGATCTCTGGGGCCAACGTCCTGACTTTC; cdr3_aa: CASSFQISGANVLTF
j_call: TRBJ2-7; d_call: TRBD2; v_call: TRBV7-9; clone_size: .; cdr3_nt: TGTGCCAGCAGCAATGAGGGAGGGCGAGATGGCGAGCAGTACTTC; cdr3_aa: CASSNEGGRDGEQYF
j_call: TRBJ2-2; d_call: .; v_call: TRBV6-5; clone_size: medium-sized; cdr3_nt: TGTGCCAGCAGCCCGCGCGCCGACACCGGGGAGCTGTTTTTT; cdr3_aa: CASSPRADTGELFF
j_call: TRBJ2-7; d_call: .; v_call: TRBV5-1; clone_size: medium-sized; cdr3_nt: TGCGCCAGCAGCTCAACAGGTCCCTACGAGCAGTACTTC; cdr3_aa: CASSSTGPYEQYF
j_call: TRBJ1-1; d_call: TRBD1; v_call: TRBV5-1; clone_size: .; cdr3_nt: TGCGCCAGCAGCCAAGGACAGGGGATTGAAGCTTTCTTT; cdr3_aa: CASSQGQGIEAFF
j_call: TRBJ1-5; d_call: TRBD1; v_call: TRBV7-9; clone_size: medium-sized; cdr3_nt: TGTGCCAGCAGCTTAGAGGGGACAGGGTCGAGCAATCAGCCCCAGCATTTT; cdr3_aa: CASSLEGTGSSNQPQHF
j_call: TRBJ2-1; d_call: .; v_call: TRBV6-2/TRBV6-3; clone_size: .; cdr3_nt: TGTGCCAGCAGTTACTCCCGCGCGAACTCCTACAATGAGCAGTTCTTC; cdr3_aa: CASSYSRANSYNEQFF
j_call: TRBJ2-7; d_call: .; v_call: TRBV6-5; clone_size: once; cdr3_nt: TGTGCCAGCAGTTACTATCCAGGGGCGAACTACGAGCAGTACTTC; cdr3_aa: CASSYYPGANYEQYF
j_call: TRBJ2-1; d_call: TRBD2; v_call: TRBV20-1; clone_size: .; cdr3_nt: TGCAGTGCTGAGGGACTAGCGGGGGGACGGTTGGATGAGCAGTTCTTC; cdr3_aa: CSAEGLAGGRLDEQFF
j_call: TRBJ2-1; d_call: .; v_call: TRBV5-1; clone_size: many; cdr3_nt: TGCGCCAGCACCCATGGCGGATACAATGAGCAGTTCTTC; cdr3_aa: CASTHGGYNEQFF
j_call: TRBJ2-7; d_call: TRBD1; v_call: TRBV19; clone_size: .; cdr3_nt: TGTGCCAGTAGTGACGGGACAGGACCCTACGAGCAGTACTTC; cdr3_aa: CASSDGTGPYEQYF
j_call: TRBJ1-3; d_call: .; v_call: TRBV3-1; clone_size: .; cdr3_nt: TGTGCCAGCCAACAGGGCTCTGGAAACACCATATATTTT; cdr3_aa: CASQQGSGNTIYF
j_call: TRBJ2-5; d_call: TRBD2; v_call: TRBV9; clone_size: medium-sized; cdr3_nt: TGTGCCAGCAGCAAAGCAGTGGGGCGTCTAGCGGGGGTTCCCTCCCAAGAGACCCAGTACTTC; cdr3_aa: CASSKAVGRLAGVPSQETQYF
j_call: TRBJ1-5; d_call: .; v_call: TRBV28; clone_size: few; cdr3_nt: TGTGCCAGCAGTTTATTTGCGGGACGTCTTCAGCCCCAGCATTTT; cdr3_aa: CASSLFAGRLQPQHF
j_call: TRBJ1-4; d_call: TRBD1; v_call: TRBV7-9; clone_size: .; cdr3_nt: TGTGCCAGCAGACGACCCACAGGGGGGGATGAAAAACTGTTTTTT; cdr3_aa: CASRRPTGGDEKLFF